The T cell receptor beta chain under discussion was sequenced for a study of CD8 T cells in ankylosing spondylitis. Study-wide points: The study looked at matched synovial fluid samples from ankylosing spondylitis patients. Disease-linked clones were reported to be significantly enriched there. Peripheral blood samples showed relatively rare disease-linked clones, and these clones were CD8+. Characteristic of ankylosing spondylitis blood, it appeared, was a TCR beta motif comprising about eight highly homologous variants.

TCR beta libraries were made by quantitative 5'-RACE with molecular barcodes. TCRdb passed the 5' RACE reads through MiXCR, listing each CDR3 protein once. The profile shows about 210,000 distinct CDR3 sequences, roughly 8.2% of them singletons. The CDR3 extends over 11 amino acids. Trimming shortened V by 5 bases and J by 5 bases, and 9 bases separated the two germline ends. CDR1 is DFQATT, CDR2 SNEGSKA, per germline (reference sequence). This clonotype showed up many times. Its specificity is unknown. The sequencing input was blood, either unsorted or a sorted T cell fraction (not recorded which). This sequence was found in a female donor with ankylosing spondylitis or in good health (not recorded which). The V and J genes are TRBV20-1 and TRBJ1-2; D is unclear. The CDR3 loop reads CSAQDVYGYTF. The CDR3 bases are TGCAGTGCTCAAGATGTATATGGCTACACCTTC.